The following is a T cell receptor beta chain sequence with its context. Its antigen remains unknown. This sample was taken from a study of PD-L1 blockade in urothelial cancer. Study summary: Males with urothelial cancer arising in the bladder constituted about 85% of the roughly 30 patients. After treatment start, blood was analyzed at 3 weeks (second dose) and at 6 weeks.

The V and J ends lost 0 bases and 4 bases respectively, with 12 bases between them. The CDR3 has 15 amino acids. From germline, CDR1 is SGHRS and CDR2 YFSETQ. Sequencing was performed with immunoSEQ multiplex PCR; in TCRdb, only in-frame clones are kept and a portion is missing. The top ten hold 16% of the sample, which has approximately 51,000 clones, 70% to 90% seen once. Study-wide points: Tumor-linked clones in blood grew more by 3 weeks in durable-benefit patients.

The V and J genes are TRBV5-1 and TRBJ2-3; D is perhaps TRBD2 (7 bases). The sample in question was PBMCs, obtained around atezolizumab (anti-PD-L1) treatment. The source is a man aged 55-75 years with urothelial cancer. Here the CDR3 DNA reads TGCGCCAGCAGCTTGGTGGCGGGGGCTGCAGATACGCAGTATTTT. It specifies CASSLVAGAADTQYF.